The 2 T cell receptor beta chains below come from one sample, sequenced in a study of Graves' ophthalmopathy and Graves' hyperthyroidism. Amplifying from RNA transcripts, the study obtained TCR beta CDR3 regions. RT-PCR with HTBI primers came first, then second-round multiplex PCR. From the multiplex PCR reads, TCRdb called clonotypes with MiXCR, one entry per CDR3 protein. Among approximately 700,000 distinct CDR3 sequences listed, about two fifths were seen once. The sequencing sample was made of peripheral blood. The receptors here all came from an adult man with Graves' ophthalmopathy.

On this clonotype: The junction departs from germline at one end; a sequencing error may be responsible. V usage is TRBV7-2 and J usage is TRBJ1-6; no definite D call. The CDR3 is made up of 15 amino acids. Germline-derived CDR1 and CDR2 are SGHTA and FQGNSA. The CDR3 reads CASSQDRQSYSPLHF. CDR3 DNA sequence: TGCGCCAGCAGCCAAGATAGGCAGAGCTATTCACCCCTCCACTTT.

This clonotype appeared once. The chain links TRBV18 to TRBJ2-5; no firm D call. The CDR3 runs to 13 residues. The V and J ends lost 2 bases and 3 bases respectively, with 7 bases between them. Germline loops: CDR1 KGHSH, CDR2 LQKENI. The DNA for the CDR3 is TGTGCCAGCTCACCAGGAGAGAAAGAGACCCAGTACTTC. Translated: CASSPGEKETQYF.